Included here is one TCR beta chain sequence, with context. This clonotype was recorded at least ten times. Its antigen remains undetermined. Base qualities are missing; no much larger clone stands one base away. The library was prepared using RT-PCR. Sequenced on an Illumina HiSeq 2500. TCRdb reran the public reads through fastp at Q25 and MiXCR, keeping productive beta chains. CDR3 protein duplicates are merged, each entry listing the most common genes and DNA. Here the sample has some 500,000 distinct CDR3 sequences; about 15% occur a single time. Together, the top ten hold less than 4% of the sample. V trim: 7 bases; J trim: 0 bases; unmatched bases: 4. The CDR3 runs 14 amino acids, cysteine and phenylalanine included. The read is trimmed to its CDR3 DNA, 42 bases read in frame from base 1. This specimen belongs to a study of response to subunit inactivated influenza vaccine (dated by TCRdb to 2016 to 2018). About the full investigation: The study used deep quantitative T cell receptor repertoire profiling to track responses to a trivalent subunit inactivated influenza vaccine.

What the study reported, not specific to this receptor: The authors proposed that each seasonal influenza vaccination may bring in only a limited number of new T cells.

The rearrangement combines TRBV12-3 or TRBV12-4 with TRBJ2-3, with 7 central nucleotides matching TRBD1. This receptor was identified in a man aged 50 to 75 who received an inactivated influenza vaccine. Donor details come from another sample of the same person, matched by shared clones. The source material was CD4+ T cells sorted from PBMCs, sampled 23 to 25 months after vaccination. The encoded CDR3 is CASILDRSTDTQYF. The DNA is TGTGCCAGCATCCTGGACAGGAGCACAGATACGCAGTATTTT.